Listed below are T cell receptor beta chains from one sample, sequenced in a study of T-cell memory formation after mild COVID-19. MiXCR was run by TCRdb on the 5' RACE reads, yielding one entry per CDR3 protein. The sample yields a few hundred thousand distinct CDR3 sequences, about 16% seen once. Sequenced input: PBMCs or a T cell subset sorted from them (not recorded which). Receptors originate from a man between 18 and 29 years old who had mild COVID-19 (a few samples of this study predate the infection). Cell type and time point are not known. CDR3s include the opening cysteine and the closing phenylalanine or tryptophan. Each record gives: V gene, D gene, clone size, J gene, CDR3 protein, CDR3 DNA. D genes are given only for firm matches. Rows may omit the clone size; those that give it use once, few, many or a size class.

v_gene: TRBV6-5; d_gene: TRBD1; abundance: -; j_gene: TRBJ1-3; CDR3aa: CASRKTGGLNTIYF; CDR3nt: TGTGCCAGTCGAAAAACAGGGGGCTTAAACACCATATATTTT
v_gene: TRBV11-2; d_gene: -; abundance: -; j_gene: TRBJ2-5; CDR3aa: CASSPGHLQETQYF; CDR3nt: TGTGCCAGCAGCCCCGGACACTTACAAGAGACCCAGTACTTC
v_gene: TRBV7-9; d_gene: -; abundance: once; j_gene: TRBJ1-1; CDR3aa: CASSLGRVSNTEAFF; CDR3nt: TGTGCCAGCAGCTTAGGGCGGGTCTCGAACACTGAAGCTTTCTTT
v_gene: TRBV11-2; d_gene: -; abundance: few; j_gene: TRBJ1-6; CDR3aa: CASSLDLAGAGSPLHF; CDR3nt: TGTGCCAGCAGCTTAGACCTCGCAGGGGCGGGTTCACCCCTCCACTTT
v_gene: TRBV3-1; d_gene: -; abundance: few; j_gene: TRBJ2-1; CDR3aa: CASTLGMGTLDEQFF; CDR3nt: TGTGCCAGCACCCTTGGGATGGGGACTCTCGATGAGCAGTTCTTC
v_gene: TRBV5-1; d_gene: -; abundance: -; j_gene: TRBJ2-1; CDR3aa: CASSFSEGEQFF; CDR3nt: TGCGCCAGCAGCTTTTCAGAGGGCGAGCAGTTCTTC
v_gene: TRBV20-1; d_gene: TRBD1; abundance: -; j_gene: TRBJ2-7; CDR3aa: CSASPRDRGIYEQYF; CDR3nt: TGCAGTGCTTCACCCCGGGACAGGGGGATCTACGAGCAGTACTTC
v_gene: TRBV29-1; d_gene: -; abundance: -; j_gene: TRBJ2-7; CDR3aa: CSVEERYSYEQYF; CDR3nt: TGCAGCGTTGAGGAGAGGTACTCCTACGAGCAGTACTTC
v_gene: TRBV6-5; d_gene: -; abundance: few; j_gene: TRBJ1-5; CDR3aa: CASSYRHSQPQHF; CDR3nt: TGTGCCAGCAGTTACCGACATAGCCAGCCCCAGCATTTT
v_gene: TRBV10-3; d_gene: TRBD1; abundance: -; j_gene: TRBJ2-2; CDR3aa: CAISRTGAGELFF; CDR3nt: TGTGCCATCAGTAGGACAGGGGCCGGGGAGCTGTTTTTT
v_gene: TRBV3-1; d_gene: -; abundance: -; j_gene: TRBJ2-4; CDR3aa: CASSQEARDIQYF; CDR3nt: TGTGCCAGCAGCCAAGAGGCGCGAGACATTCAGTACTTC
v_gene: TRBV29-1; d_gene: TRBD1; abundance: few; j_gene: TRBJ2-7; CDR3aa: CSVAGTGGPEQYF; CDR3nt: TGCAGCGTCGCCGGGACAGGGGGGCCCGAGCAGTACTTC
v_gene: TRBV7-9; d_gene: TRBD1; abundance: -; j_gene: TRBJ2-1; CDR3aa: CASSFWDRGHNEQFF; CDR3nt: TGTGCCAGCAGCTTCTGGGACAGGGGGCACAATGAGCAGTTCTTC
v_gene: TRBV13; d_gene: -; abundance: few; j_gene: TRBJ2-2; CDR3aa: CASSFLGFGYTGELFF; CDR3nt: TGTGCCAGCAGCTTTTTAGGGTTTGGCTACACCGGGGAGCTGTTTTTT
v_gene: TRBV19; d_gene: -; abundance: many; j_gene: TRBJ2-5; CDR3aa: CASSPGHETQYF; CDR3nt: TGTGCCAGTAGTCCGGGACACGAGACCCAGTACTTC
v_gene: TRBV11-2; d_gene: -; abundance: few; j_gene: TRBJ2-1; CDR3aa: CASSFGTRTIDEQFF; CDR3nt: TGTGCCAGCAGCTTCGGGACACGGACCATCGATGAGCAGTTCTTC
v_gene: TRBV7-9; d_gene: TRBD1; abundance: -; j_gene: TRBJ2-2; CDR3aa: CASSPGQGTGELFF; CDR3nt: TGTGCCAGCAGCCCCGGACAGGGGACCGGGGAGCTGTTTTTT
v_gene: TRBV7-9; d_gene: TRBD2; abundance: few; j_gene: TRBJ2-3; CDR3aa: CASSLSGGLALDTQYF; CDR3nt: TGTGCCAGCAGCTTATCAGGAGGACTAGCGCTAGATACGCAGTATTTT